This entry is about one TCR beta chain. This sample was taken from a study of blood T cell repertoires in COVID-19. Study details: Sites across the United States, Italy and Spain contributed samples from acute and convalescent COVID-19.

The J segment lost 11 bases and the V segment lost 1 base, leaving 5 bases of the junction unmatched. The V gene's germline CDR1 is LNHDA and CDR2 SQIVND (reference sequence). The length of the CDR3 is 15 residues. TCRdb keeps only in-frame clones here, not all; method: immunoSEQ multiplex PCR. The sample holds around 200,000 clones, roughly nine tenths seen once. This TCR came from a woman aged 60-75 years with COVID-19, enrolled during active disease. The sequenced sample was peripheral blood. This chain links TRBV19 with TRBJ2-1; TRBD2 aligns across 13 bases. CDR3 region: CASSIVGLAGVKQFF. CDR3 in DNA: TGTGCCAGTAGTATAGTAGGACTAGCGGGAGTGAAGCAGTTCTTC.